This is a list of T cell receptor beta chains from one sample in a study of T-cell reconstitution after alpha-beta-depleted transplantation in children. TCRdb reprocessed the PCR reads via MiXCR and lists one record per CDR3 protein. This sample has 750,000 to 950,000 distinct CDR3 sequences, with around 15% found just once. This sample comprised PBMCs, mostly from graft donor cells, obtained 360 days after TCRalphabeta/CD19-depleted stem cell transplant. Every receptor here comes from a male patient aged 5 to 17 who had a stem cell transplant for acute lymphoblastic leukemia, so the T cells may come from the graft donor. CDR3s include the opening cysteine and the closing phenylalanine or tryptophan.

V	J	CDR3
TRBV6-1	TRBJ2-1	CASRGRAGGDYNEQFF
TRBV6-1	TRBJ2-3	CASARGLAGGPGDTQYF
TRBV4-1	TRBJ2-5	CASSQRQGNRETQYF
TRBV12-3/TRBV12-4	TRBJ2-7	CASSAGGVPSYEQYF
TRBV5-1	TRBJ2-5	CASSIQGPRETQYF
TRBV5-1	TRBJ1-1	CASSWGDSIAFF
TRBV10-3	TRBJ2-3	CAISALAGADTQYF
TRBV6-1	TRBJ2-2	CASPSPRDRGKGELFF
TRBV10-3	TRBJ1-1	CAISRTGDTEAFF
TRBV7-9	TRBJ1-6	CASSLLGVNNSPLHF
TRBV29-1	TRBJ2-1	CSVEVLAGGRGEQFF
TRBV14	TRBJ2-3	CASSQEPGGWTDTQYF
TRBV5-1	TRBJ2-4	CASSLSPWTSGLAKNIQYF
TRBV29-1	TRBJ1-3	CGGQGFSGNTIYF
TRBV7-8	TRBJ2-3	CASSWDRAPVLGTDTQYF
TRBV4-1	TRBJ1-1	CASSPTQVPHRTEAFF
TRBV7-8	TRBJ2-7	CASSQHRVQSYEQYF
TRBV7-7	TRBJ2-2	CASSLAGTGGNTGELFF
TRBV11-2	TRBJ2-5	CASRGTGGWRESVQETQYF
TRBV7-3	TRBJ1-2	CASSYGQADQGYTF
TRBV5-5	TRBJ1-4	CASSKTGTGWEKLFF
TRBV12-3/TRBV12-4	TRBJ2-7	CASSLGSGTQIGSYEQYF
TRBV14	TRBJ2-1	CASSSGRRPNGEQFF
TRBV12-3/TRBV12-4	TRBJ2-1	CASSSPLAGDEQFF
TRBV7-6	TRBJ1-1	CASSLGDLGEGTEAFF
TRBV5-1	TRBJ1-6	CASSSGAGSSPLHF
TRBV12-3/TRBV12-4	TRBJ1-6	CASSPLMWSLHF
TRBV9	TRBJ2-5	CASSVATVNSGSHVRETQYF
TRBV19	TRBJ2-7	CASSTGLARLEQYF
TRBV18	TRBJ2-1	CASSPPGLAVSSYNEQFF
TRBV12-3/TRBV12-4	TRBJ2-2	CASLTSGRSGELFF
TRBV7-3	TRBJ2-3	CASSLWRGPTDTQYF
TRBV5-1	TRBJ1-1	CASSLVFRTEAFF
TRBV12-3/TRBV12-4	TRBJ2-7	CASSSSPGQETYEQYF
TRBV7-8	TRBJ2-3	CASSSYSWDRATDTQYF
TRBV7-6	TRBJ2-2	CASSLMAGGAEGTGELFF
TRBV29-1	TRBJ2-2	CSVAGDRGTPSTGELFF
TRBV7-6	TRBJ2-1	CASSLAAFSEGNEQFF
TRBV5-1	TRBJ1-2	CASSWILGSNYGYTF
TRBV20-1	TRBJ2-3	CSASEGWGHVDTQYF
TRBV10-3	TRBJ2-1	CAAAGTRAYNEQFF
TRBV11-2	TRBJ2-1	CASSHEASSYNEQFF
TRBV20-1	TRBJ2-3	CSARDRIFTQYF
TRBV10-3	TRBJ2-1	CAMRTSGNNEQFF
TRBV7-2	TRBJ2-1	CASSRDYSSYNEQFF
TRBV3-1	TRBJ2-5	CASSQDSGHQYF
TRBV11-3	TRBJ2-1	CASSSLAGSVNEQFF
TRBV10-2	TRBJ2-1	CASGLAGESEQFF